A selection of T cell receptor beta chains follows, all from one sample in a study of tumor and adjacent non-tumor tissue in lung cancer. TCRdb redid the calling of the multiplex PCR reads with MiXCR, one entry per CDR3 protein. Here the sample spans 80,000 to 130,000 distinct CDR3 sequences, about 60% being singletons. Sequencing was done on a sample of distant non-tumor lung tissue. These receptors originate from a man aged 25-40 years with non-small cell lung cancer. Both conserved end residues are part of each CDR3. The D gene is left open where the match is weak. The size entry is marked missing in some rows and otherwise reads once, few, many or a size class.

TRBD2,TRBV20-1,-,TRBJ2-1,TGCAGTACTCAGACTAGCGTGAGGGCCACCTACAATGAGCAGTTCTTC,CSTQTSVRATYNEQFF
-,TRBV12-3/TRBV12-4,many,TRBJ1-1,TGTGCCAGCAGCCTAACAGGGCCCAACACTGAAGCTTTCTTT,CASSLTGPNTEAFF
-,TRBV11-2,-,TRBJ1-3,TGTGCCAGCAGCCGGTCGGGGTCTGGAAACAGCATATATTTT,CASSRSGSGNSIYF
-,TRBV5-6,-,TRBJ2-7,TGTGCCAGCAGCTTTAACAGAGGATTCTCCTACGAGCAGTACTTC,CASSFNRGFSYEQYF
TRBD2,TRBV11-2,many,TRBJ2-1,TGTGCCAGCAGCTTAGGACAGTTCAGAGGCACTAGCGGGATGGCCAATGAGCAGTTCTTC,CASSLGQFRGTSGMANEQFF
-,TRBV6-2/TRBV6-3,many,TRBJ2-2,TGTGCCAGCAGTTACTCGGCCGGGTCCGGGGAGCTGTTTTTT,CASSYSAGSGELFF
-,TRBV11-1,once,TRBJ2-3,TGTGCCAGCGGCCCAGCGGAGGGTAACACAGATACGCAGTATTTT,CASGPAEGNTDTQYF
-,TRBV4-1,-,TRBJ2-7,TGCACCAGCAACCAAGAGCTGATTTACGAGCAGTACTTC,CTSNQELIYEQYF
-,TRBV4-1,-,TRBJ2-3,TGCGCCAGCAGCCAAGCTTGGTGGGATACGCAGTATTTT,CASSQAWWDTQYF
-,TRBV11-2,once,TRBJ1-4,TGTGCCAGCAACTCCGGGACCACGTCGGAAAAACTGTTTTTT,CASNSGTTSEKLFF
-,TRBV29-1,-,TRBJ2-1,TGCAGCGTTGTGGACATGGAGTTTAATGAGCAGTTCTTC,CSVVDMEFNEQFF
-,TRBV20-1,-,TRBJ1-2,TGCAGTGCTAGAGATGCGGAGAACTATGGCTACACCTTC,CSARDAENYGYTF
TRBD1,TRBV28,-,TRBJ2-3,TGTGCCAGCCACAGGGGTCAGGGCACAGATACGCAGTATTTT,CASHRGQGTDTQYF
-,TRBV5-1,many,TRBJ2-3,TGCGCCAGCAGCTCATGGGACTGGGACCTCACAGATACGCAGTATTTT,CASSSWDWDLTDTQYF
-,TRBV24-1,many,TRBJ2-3,TGTGCCACCAGTGTTAACAGGGAACCAGATACGCAGTATTTT,CATSVNREPDTQYF
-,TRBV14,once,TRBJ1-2,TGTGCCTACAGCCAAGACAGCTTAACCTATGGCTACACCTTC,CAYSQDSLTYGYTF
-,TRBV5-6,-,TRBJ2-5,TGTGCCAGCAGCTTGGTCGCGCGGACAGTCAGAGAGACCCAGTACTTC,CASSLVARTVRETQYF
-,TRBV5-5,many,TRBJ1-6,TGTGCCAGCAGCTTGGGGAGCCCCAAAGGAAATTCACCCCTCCACTTT,CASSLGSPKGNSPLHF
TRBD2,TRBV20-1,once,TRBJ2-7,TGCAGTGTACGGGGGGGGGCCGAATACGAGCAGTACTTC,CSVRGGAEYEQYF
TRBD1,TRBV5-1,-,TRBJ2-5,TGCGCCAGCAGCTTGGAAGGACAGGGCGAGTCCCAGTACTTC,CASSLEGQGESQYF
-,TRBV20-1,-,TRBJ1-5,TGCAGTGCTACTATGAATAGCAATCAGCCCCAGCATTTT,CSATMNSNQPQHF
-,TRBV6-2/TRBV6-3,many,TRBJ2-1,TGTGCCAGCAGGGCGGACCGGGATGAGCAGTTCTTC,CASRADRDEQFF
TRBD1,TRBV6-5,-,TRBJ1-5,TGTGCCAGCAGTTTCGGGACAGGGGGCAATCAGTCCCAGCACTTT,CASSFGTGGNQSQHF
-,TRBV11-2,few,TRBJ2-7,TGTGCCAGCAGCGGGTCCTACGGTCAGTACTTC,CASSGSYGQYF
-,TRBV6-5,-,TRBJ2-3,TGTGTCAGCAGTTACTTGCTCGATACGCAATATTTT,CVSSYLLDTQYF
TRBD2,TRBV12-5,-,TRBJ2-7,TGTGCAAGTGGTCCCTGGGGGGGCGAGCAGTACTTC,CASGPWGGEQYF
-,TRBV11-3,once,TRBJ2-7,TGTGCCAGCAGCTTAGGAACTAGTGGGAGTGATGAGCAGTACTTC,CASSLGTSGSDEQYF
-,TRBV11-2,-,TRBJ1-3,TGTGCCAGCAGCGTATGGCGCGTTCCTTCTGGAAACACCATATATTTT,CASSVWRVPSGNTIYF
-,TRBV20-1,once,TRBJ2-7,TGCAGAGCTAGAGATCAGTGGAGGTGGGGGACCTACGAGCAGTACTTC,CRARDQWRWGTYEQYF
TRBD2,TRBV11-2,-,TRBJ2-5,TGTGCCAGCAGCCCGCGGGGGGTAGAGACCCAGTACTTC,CASSPRGVETQYF
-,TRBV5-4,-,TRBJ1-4,TGTGTCAGCGGCTTTGGTCCGGGATCAACTAATGAAAAACTGTTTTTT,CVSGFGPGSTNEKLFF
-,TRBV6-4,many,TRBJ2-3,TGTGCCAGCAGTGACTCAGACACAGATACGCAGTATTTT,CASSDSDTDTQYF
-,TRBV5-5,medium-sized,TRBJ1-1,TGTGCCAGCAGTCTGGGAGGATTTGAACTCACTGAAGCTTTCTTT,CASSLGGFELTEAFF
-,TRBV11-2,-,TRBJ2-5,TGTACCAGCAGCATCAGCGGAATCCGGTACTTC,CTSSISGIRYF
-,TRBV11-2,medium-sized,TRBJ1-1,TGTGCCAGCAGCTTTATCGTCAACACTGAAGCTTTCTTT,CASSFIVNTEAFF
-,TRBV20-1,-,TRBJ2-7,TGCAGTGCCCCACTTCAATACGAGCAGTACTTC,CSAPLQYEQYF
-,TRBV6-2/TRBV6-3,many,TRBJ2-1,TGTGCCAGCAGTCCCCGGGGGGCGGGCAATGAGCAGTTCTTC,CASSPRGAGNEQFF
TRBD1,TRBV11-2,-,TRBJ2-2,TGTGCCAGCAGCTTGGTCAGGATCGGGACAGGGGTCCCGGGGGAGCTGTTTTTT,CASSLVRIGTGVPGELFF
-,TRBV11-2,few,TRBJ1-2,TGTGCCAGCAGCTTAGCAGGGGCGTCCCATGGCTACACCTTC,CASSLAGASHGYTF
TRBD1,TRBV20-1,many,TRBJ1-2,TGCAGTGCCCAAGGACAGGGAGCTAACTATGGCTACACCTTC,CSAQGQGANYGYTF